This TCR beta chain was recorded in a study of shared clonotypes between healthy human individuals. Study-wide background: CD4 naive cells filled three plates per donor, CD4 memory three, CD8 naive two and CD8 memory one. Study-level points and caveats: Compared with memory subsets, naive subsets generally had larger estimated richness. The sole specimen, blood, was sampled, and tissue repertoires likely differ.

Using immunoSEQ multiplex PCR, the repertoire was profiled, and TCRdb retains in-frame clones only, with some absent. This sample has about 670,000 clones; 55% to 75% occur once, and the top ten carry 1.8%. CD4+ cells were split into CD45RA+ naive and CD45RA-negative memory subsets. Concerning this clone: What it binds is not known. Other DNA sequences within the sample encode an identical CDR3.

The receptor was isolated from a young woman in good health. Sequenced input: memory CD4+ T cells sorted from blood. This sample's subset: CD45RA-negative fraction.

The DNA for the CDR3 is TGTGCCAGCAGTGCTGGTTACGAGCAGTACTTC. Translating gives CASSAGYEQYF. The chain carries TRBV6-1 and TRBJ2-7; no clear D gene. Trimming left V 4 bases short and J 4 bases short, with 5 bases between. This CDR3 is 11 amino acids long. In germline, CDR1 is MNHNS, CDR2 SASEGT.